This is a list of T cell receptor beta chains from one sample in a study of shared clonotypes between healthy human individuals. The repertoire was sequenced with immunoSEQ multiplex PCR; TCRdb's copy has only in-frame clones and lacks some. The repertoire includes fewer than 650,000 clones, just over 75% of them detected once, and about 11% sits in the top ten. Sequenced sample: PBMCs. The receptors were gathered from a woman in her thirties or forties in good health. Some clones in this sample may be carry-over from other donors' samples. Each CDR3 is given with its conserved first and last residue. The D gene is left open where the match is weak. Only part of the rows carry a size: once, few, many, or a class if the clone is expanded.

v_call	d_call	clone_size	j_call	cdr3_aa	cdr3_nt
TRBV11-2	-	few	TRBJ2-5	CASSLGMGKETQYF	TGTGCCAGCAGCTTAGGGATGGGAAAAGAGACCCAGTACTTC
TRBV11-3	-	-	TRBJ2-3	CASSRSAPDTQYF	TGTGCCAGCAGCCGGTCGGCCCCAGATACGCAGTATTTT
TRBV7-7	-	-	TRBJ2-3	CASSLGSSFTDTQYF	TGTGCCAGCAGCTTGGGGTCTAGTTTCACAGATACGCAGTATTTT
TRBV27	-	-	TRBJ2-6	CASSLSGAGANVLTF	TGTGCCAGCAGTTTATCAGGGGCCGGGGCCAACGTCCTGACTTTC
TRBV5-4	-	-	TRBJ1-4	CASSPTPPGTNEKLFF	TGTGCCAGCAGCCCCACCCCTCCAGGGACTAATGAAAAACTGTTTTTT
TRBV7-6	-	-	TRBJ2-7	CASSLGGGLRYEQYF	TGTGCCAGCAGCTTAGGGGGGGGGCTAAGATACGAGCAGTACTTC
TRBV7-8	-	-	TRBJ2-2	CASSRVGRPGELFF	TGTGCCAGCAGCCGAGTCGGGCGCCCCGGGGAGCTGTTTTTT
TRBV27	TRBD1	-	TRBJ2-1	CASSLYRGNEQFF	TGTGCCAGCAGTTTATACAGGGGGAATGAGCAGTTCTTC
TRBV10-3	-	few	TRBJ1-2	CAISESAGAHGYTF	TGTGCCATCAGTGAGTCGGCGGGGGCTCATGGCTACACCTTC
TRBV2	-	-	TRBJ2-1	CASSSDRNTEQFF	TGTGCCAGCAGCTCGGACCGGAATACTGAGCAGTTCTTC
TRBV5-1	-	-	TRBJ2-1	CASSLASGRGANEQFF	TGCGCCAGCAGCTTGGCCAGCGGAAGAGGGGCCAATGAGCAGTTCTTC
TRBV2	TRBD2	-	TRBJ2-5	CASTGLGETQYF	TGTGCCAGCACGGGACTAGGGGAGACCCAGTACTTC
TRBV4-1	-	-	TRBJ1-4	CASSQGPFFMGMTNEKLFF	TGCGCCAGCAGCCAAGGACCCTTCTTCATGGGAATGACGAATGAAAAACTGTTTTTT
TRBV7-8	TRBD2	-	TRBJ2-7	CASSSTIGRGSYEQYF	TGTGCCAGCAGCTCTACGATCGGGAGGGGCTCGTACGAGCAGTACTTC
TRBV10-3	-	-	TRBJ2-1	CATTGDKAHNEQFF	TGTGCCACCACGGGAGATAAGGCGCACAATGAGCAGTTCTTC
TRBV7-9	-	once	TRBJ2-3	CASSSPQVKTDTQYF	TGTGCCAGCAGCTCCCCCCAGGTCAAGACAGATACGCAGTATTTT
TRBV18	TRBD2	-	TRBJ2-1	CASSPERDYNEQFF	TGTGCCAGCTCACCCGAGCGGGACTACAATGAGCAGTTCTTC
TRBV7-2	-	-	TRBJ1-4	CASSPQQGADEKLFF	TGTGCCAGCAGCCCGCAACAGGGAGCGGATGAAAAACTGTTTTTT
TRBV28	-	-	TRBJ1-1	CASSFRGGADTEAFF	TGTGCCAGCAGTTTCCGTGGGGGCGCGGACACTGAAGCTTTCTTT
TRBV30	-	-	TRBJ2-1	CAWSVHGPPNNEQFF	TGTGCCTGGAGTGTACACGGTCCCCCGAACAATGAGCAGTTCTTC
TRBV6-1	-	-	TRBJ2-5	CASSERRGVGTQYF	TGTGCCAGCAGTGAACGGAGGGGAGTTGGGACCCAGTACTTC
TRBV5-4	TRBD1	-	TRBJ2-2	CASSGKTGRTGELFF	TGTGCCAGCAGTGGCAAGACAGGGCGCACCGGGGAGCTGTTTTTT
TRBV27	TRBD2	-	TRBJ2-7	CASARRREFDEQYF	TGTGCCAGCGCCCGACGGCGGGAGTTCGACGAGCAGTACTTC
TRBV5-1	-	-	TRBJ1-4	CASSLDRAATNEKLFF	TGCGCCAGCAGCTTGGACAGGGCGGCAACTAATGAAAAACTGTTTTTT
TRBV5-4	-	-	TRBJ1-2	CASSSQNNYGYTF	TGTGCCAGCAGCTCTCAGAACAACTATGGCTACACCTTC
TRBV7-6	-	-	TRBJ2-7	CASSLADSYEQYF	TGTGCCAGCAGCTTAGCTGACTCCTACGAGCAGTACTTC
TRBV27	-	-	TRBJ2-7	CASSLYGTQPYEQYF	TGTGCCAGCAGTTTATACGGGACCCAGCCCTACGAGCAGTACTTC
TRBV11-2	TRBD2	-	TRBJ2-1	CASSLPGLVNEQFF	TGTGCCAGCAGCTTGCCGGGACTAGTCAATGAGCAGTTCTTC